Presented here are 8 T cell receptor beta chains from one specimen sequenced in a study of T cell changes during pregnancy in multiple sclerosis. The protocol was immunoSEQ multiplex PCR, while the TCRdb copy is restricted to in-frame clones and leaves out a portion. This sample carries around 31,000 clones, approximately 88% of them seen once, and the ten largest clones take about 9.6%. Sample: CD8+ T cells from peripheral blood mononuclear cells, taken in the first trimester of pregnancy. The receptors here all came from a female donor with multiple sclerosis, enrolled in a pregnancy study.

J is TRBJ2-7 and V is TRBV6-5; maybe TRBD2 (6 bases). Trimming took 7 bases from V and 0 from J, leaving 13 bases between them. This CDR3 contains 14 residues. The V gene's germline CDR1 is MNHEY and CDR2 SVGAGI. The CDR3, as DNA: TGTGCCAGCACCTCAGCGGGCCTCTCCTACGAGCAGTACTTC. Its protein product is CASTSAGLSYEQYF.

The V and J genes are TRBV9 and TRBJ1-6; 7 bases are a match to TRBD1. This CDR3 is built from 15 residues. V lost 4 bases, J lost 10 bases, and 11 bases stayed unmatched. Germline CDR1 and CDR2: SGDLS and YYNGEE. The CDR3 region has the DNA TGTGCCAGCAGCCAGAGGAGACAGGGTGGATCACCCCTCCACTTT. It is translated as CASSQRRQGGSPLHF.

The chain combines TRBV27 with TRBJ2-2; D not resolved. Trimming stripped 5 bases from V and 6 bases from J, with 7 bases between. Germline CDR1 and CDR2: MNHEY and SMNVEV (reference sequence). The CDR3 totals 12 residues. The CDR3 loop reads CASSITAGELFF. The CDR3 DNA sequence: TGTGCCAGCAGTATTACGGCCGGGGAGCTGTTTTTT.

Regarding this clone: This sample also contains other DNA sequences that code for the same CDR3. In DNA form, the CDR3 reads TGCGCCAGCAGCCAACAGGGCAGCTCCTACAATGAGCAGTTCTTC. This encodes CASSQQGSSYNEQFF. The V gene is TRBV4-3, the J gene TRBJ2-1; TRBD1 might be the D (5 bases). V gave up 2 bases and J gave up 0 bases, with 8 bases separating them. Germline V gives CDR1 LGHNA, CDR2 YSLEER. This CDR3 contains 15 residues.

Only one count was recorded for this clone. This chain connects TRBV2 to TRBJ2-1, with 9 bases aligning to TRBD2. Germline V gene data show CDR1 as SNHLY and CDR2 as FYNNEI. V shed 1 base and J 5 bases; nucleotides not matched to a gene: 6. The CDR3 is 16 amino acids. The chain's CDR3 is CASSEGLAADNNEQFF. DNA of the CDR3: TGTGCCAGCAGTGAAGGACTAGCGGCAGACAACAATGAGCAGTTCTTC. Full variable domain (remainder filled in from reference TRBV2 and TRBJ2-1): EPEVTQTPSHQVTQMGQEVILRCVPISNHLYFYWYRQILGQKVEFLVSFYNNEISEKSEIFDDQFSVERPDGSNFTLKIRSTKLEDSAMYFCASSEGLAADNNEQFFGPGTRLTVL.

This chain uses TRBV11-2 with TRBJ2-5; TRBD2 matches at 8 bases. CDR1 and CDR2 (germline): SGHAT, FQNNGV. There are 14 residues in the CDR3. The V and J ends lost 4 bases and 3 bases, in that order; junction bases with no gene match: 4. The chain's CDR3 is CASSSRTSKETQYF. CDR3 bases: TGTGCCAGCAGCTCAAGGACTAGCAAAGAGACCCAGTACTTC.

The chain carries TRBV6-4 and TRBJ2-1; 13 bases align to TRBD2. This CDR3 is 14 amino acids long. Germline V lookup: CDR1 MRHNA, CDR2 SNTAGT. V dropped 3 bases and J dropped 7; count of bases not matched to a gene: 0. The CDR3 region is CASSELAGGNEQFF. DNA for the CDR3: TGTGCCAGCAGTGAACTAGCGGGAGGGAATGAGCAGTTCTTC.

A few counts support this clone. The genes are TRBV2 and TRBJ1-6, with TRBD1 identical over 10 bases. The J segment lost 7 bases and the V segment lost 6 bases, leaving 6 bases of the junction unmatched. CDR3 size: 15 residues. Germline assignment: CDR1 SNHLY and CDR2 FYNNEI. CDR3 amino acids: CASSTSTGGNSPLHF. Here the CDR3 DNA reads TGTGCCAGCAGCACCTCGACAGGGGGCAATTCACCCCTCCACTTT.